The source of this T cell receptor (beta chain) is a study of T cell responses to AZD1222 COVID-19 vaccine (dated by TCRdb to the early 2020s). With regard to the full study: TCR sequencing was performed for about 250 trial participants, of whom about 210 were given two doses of AZD1222 and approximately 25 were given two doses of MenACWY control vaccine. Enrollment into the trials was organized by age into subgroups of 18-55, 56-69 and 70-plus years, and those subgroups contained roughly 150, 30 and 60 TCR-sequenced participants, respectively.

The CDR3 regions of human TCRbeta chains were analyzed by immunosequencing. As for the authors' bioinformatics: Repertoire TCRs were checked for matches against a reference library of SARS-CoV-2-specific TCRs that had been generated using the MIRA antigen-specificity platform. Breadth was defined as the fraction of unique TCRs that were SARS-CoV-2-associated, and depth was defined as the fraction of total T cells that were SARS-CoV-2-associated. Using the MIRA data, each spike-specific TCR was assigned both to the spike region to which the TCR was reactive and to a CD4 or CD8 class. Log10-transformed breadth and depth values were compared by one-way ANOVA with Sidak's multiple comparisons tests. Imported from immuneACCESS, the table was reduced by TCRdb to in-frame sequences with V and J called. These copies leave out some clones; in studies compared against another copy, an unresolved V gene accounts for under half, and the cause of the remainder is not known. V, J and clone size reflect that table, while D and trimming were determined from the DNA. The sample table contains about 75,000 clones; only one count was recorded for 88% of them. The top ten clonotypes cover more than 8.5% of the sample.

The time point label on this specimen signifies: about 28 days (+/-7) after the second vaccine dose. Read against the paper, the sample's treatment or condition label means: meningococcal conjugate vaccine given as trial control. The vaccinee samples were drawn from two UK trials, COV001 and COV002, one of which was a single-blind randomized controlled phase 2/3 trial testing AZD1222 (ChAdOx1 nCoV-19) in healthy adults. For TCRbeta chain sequencing, PBMC samples from trial participants were taken at day 0 and at day 28 after the second dose. Study-wide findings and limitations: In the small 56-69-year group, the increase in depth fell short of significance, most likely because of low power. Participants were mostly white British and included more females than males, and it was suggested by the authors that clonal diversity may have been underestimated. Because no samples from the day 14 peak response were available, repertoires could be characterized only after the peak T cell response. Epitopes outside the regions mutated in the B.1.351 and B.1.1.7 variants were reportedly recognized by nearly half of the unique spike-specific TCRs. CD4 TCRs associated with the vaccine covered the entire spike protein, and the dominant responses were in regions 160-218 and 743-854. After two AZD1222 doses, spike-specific TCR breadth and depth were significantly higher than at day 0 and than in MenACWY recipients. Conclusions about previously exposed vaccinees are limited because only a handful of AZD1222 recipients were SARS-CoV-2 seropositive at baseline.

The CDR3 goes from the cysteine to the phenylalanine over 16 residues. The read is trimmed to its CDR3 DNA, 48 bases read in frame from base 1. The germline V gene supplies CDR1 SGDLS and CDR2 YYNGEE. The V end loses 0 bases and the J end loses 7 bases, and a stretch of 19 bases separates them. There are a few counts of this clone. This receptor's antigen is unknown. No clone much larger than this one lies a single base away; base qualities are absent. This clonotype was sampled from an adult who received the MenACWY meningococcal vaccine as a control. The sequence joins TRBV9 to TRBJ1-1; D gene: possibly TRBD1, on 5 matching bases. Source: peripheral blood, taken 28 days after the second dose of the MenACWY control vaccine. The CDR3 region: CASSVAVGSGQGEAFF. The bases read TGTGCCAGCAGCGTAGCGGTCGGTAGTGGGCAGGGTGAAGCTTTCTTT.